These T cell receptor beta chains were read from a single sample in a study of early T cells in non-severe SARS-CoV-2 infection. A single record per CDR3 protein comes from TCRdb applying MiXCR to the 5' RACE reads. Of about 48,000 distinct CDR3 sequences detected, about 9.2% appear once; the ten largest clones hold about 8%. The specimen sequenced was whole blood. These receptors were taken from an adult who was a healthcare worker with PCR-confirmed SARS-CoV-2 infection or an uninfected control (not recorded which). Both conserved end residues are part of each CDR3. The order of the fields is clone size, J gene, D gene, CDR3 length, V gene, CDR3 DNA, CDR3 protein. The D gene is left open where the match is weak. Expanded clones get a size class; other rows say once, few or many, or leave the size out.

clone size: many; J gene: TRBJ1-2; D gene: NA; CDR3 length: 14; V gene: TRBV5-8; CDR3 DNA: TGTGCCAGCAGCTTGCCGGACAGAAATTATGGCTACACCTTC; CDR3 protein: CASSLPDRNYGYTF
clone size: few; J gene: TRBJ1-1; D gene: NA; CDR3 length: 15; V gene: TRBV28; CDR3 DNA: TGTGCCAGCAGTTTGAGTGCGGGAATGAACACTGAAGCTTTCTTT; CDR3 protein: CASSLSAGMNTEAFF
clone size: few; J gene: TRBJ2-2; D gene: NA; CDR3 length: 15; V gene: TRBV7-9; CDR3 DNA: TGTGCCAGCTTCGAGGGGGAGTCGTTCGCCGGGGAGCTGTTTTTT; CDR3 protein: CASFEGESFAGELFF
clone size: NA; J gene: TRBJ2-6; D gene: NA; CDR3 length: 18; V gene: TRBV5-1; CDR3 DNA: TGCGCCAGCAGCTTCACCGGGTCGACACGCTCGGGGGCCAACGTCCTGACTTTC; CDR3 protein: CASSFTGSTRSGANVLTF
clone size: many; J gene: TRBJ2-7; D gene: TRBD2; CDR3 length: 17; V gene: TRBV2; CDR3 DNA: TGTGCCAGCAGTATCCTTGGGGCTAGCGGGAGCTCCTACGAGCAGTACTTC; CDR3 protein: CASSILGASGSSYEQYF
clone size: many; J gene: TRBJ1-1; D gene: NA; CDR3 length: 11; V gene: TRBV6-5; CDR3 DNA: TGTGCCAGCACCTACGGAGCTCTCGCTTTCTTT; CDR3 protein: CASTYGALAFF
clone size: many; J gene: TRBJ2-1; D gene: NA; CDR3 length: 12; V gene: TRBV27; CDR3 DNA: TGTGCCAGCAGCCACTCACCCAATGAGCAGTTCTTC; CDR3 protein: CASSHSPNEQFF
clone size: many; J gene: TRBJ2-7; D gene: NA; CDR3 length: 15; V gene: TRBV7-9; CDR3 DNA: TGTGCCAGCAGCTTAGCGAGGGCAGATTCCTACGAGCAGTACTTC; CDR3 protein: CASSLARADSYEQYF
clone size: many; J gene: TRBJ2-7; D gene: NA; CDR3 length: 13; V gene: TRBV4-2; CDR3 DNA: TGTGCCAGCAGCCAAGAAAGCGTATACGAGCAGTACTTC; CDR3 protein: CASSQESVYEQYF
clone size: many; J gene: TRBJ2-2; D gene: NA; CDR3 length: 14; V gene: TRBV29-1; CDR3 DNA: TGCAGCGTTGAAAAGCCCCCAAACACCGGGGAGCTGTTTTTT; CDR3 protein: CSVEKPPNTGELFF
clone size: many; J gene: TRBJ2-3; D gene: TRBD1; CDR3 length: 18; V gene: TRBV11-2; CDR3 DNA: TGTGCCAGCAGCTTCGCCCTCATGACAGGGTTGGGGCCAGATACGCAGTATTTT; CDR3 protein: CASSFALMTGLGPDTQYF
clone size: many; J gene: TRBJ2-7; D gene: NA; CDR3 length: 12; V gene: TRBV28; CDR3 DNA: TGTGCCACCGATAATACAGGGTTCGAGCAGTACTTC; CDR3 protein: CATDNTGFEQYF
clone size: NA; J gene: TRBJ2-1; D gene: NA; CDR3 length: 15; V gene: TRBV11-2; CDR3 DNA: TGTGCCAGCAGCCGACAGGACGTCTCCTACAATGAGCAGTTCTTC; CDR3 protein: CASSRQDVSYNEQFF
clone size: many; J gene: TRBJ1-4; D gene: NA; CDR3 length: 15; V gene: TRBV10-1; CDR3 DNA: TGCGCCAGCAGTGAGGCCAGGGGATCAGATGAAAAACTGTTTTTT; CDR3 protein: CASSEARGSDEKLFF
clone size: few; J gene: TRBJ1-1; D gene: NA; CDR3 length: 11; V gene: TRBV10-3; CDR3 DNA: TGTGCCATCGGTAGACAGGCAGAAGCTTTCTTT; CDR3 protein: CAIGRQAEAFF
clone size: NA; J gene: TRBJ2-3; D gene: TRBD2; CDR3 length: 16; V gene: TRBV3-1; CDR3 DNA: TGTGCCAGCAGCCAGGGACTAGCGGGCGGCACAGATACGCAGTATTTT; CDR3 protein: CASSQGLAGGTDTQYF
clone size: NA; J gene: TRBJ2-3; D gene: TRBD2; CDR3 length: 17; V gene: TRBV20-1; CDR3 DNA: TGCAGTGCTAGACACCCCCCACTAGCGGGAGCTACAGATACGCAGTATTTT; CDR3 protein: CSARHPPLAGATDTQYF
clone size: many; J gene: TRBJ2-1; D gene: TRBD2; CDR3 length: 15; V gene: TRBV27; CDR3 DNA: TGTGCCAGCAGTTCGGGGGGTCCCTCCTACAATGAGCAGTTCTTC; CDR3 protein: CASSSGGPSYNEQFF
clone size: NA; J gene: TRBJ2-7; D gene: TRBD2; CDR3 length: 16; V gene: TRBV7-3; CDR3 DNA: TGTGCCAGCAGCCCGGCCGGGGGGGCATACTCCTACGAGCAGTACTTC; CDR3 protein: CASSPAGGAYSYEQYF
clone size: many; J gene: TRBJ2-2; D gene: NA; CDR3 length: 16; V gene: TRBV5-1; CDR3 DNA: TGCGCCACCCAGCCCGCAGAGGCCGTGAACACCGGGGAGCTGTTTTTT; CDR3 protein: CATQPAEAVNTGELFF
clone size: few; J gene: TRBJ2-1; D gene: NA; CDR3 length: 15; V gene: TRBV27; CDR3 DNA: TGTGCCAGCAGTCCCCTGGATTTTTCCTACAATGAGCAGTTCTTC; CDR3 protein: CASSPLDFSYNEQFF
clone size: many; J gene: TRBJ1-5; D gene: NA; CDR3 length: 15; V gene: TRBV7-9; CDR3 DNA: TGTGCCAGCAGCTCACTCGGAGGGGCTCCTCAGCCCCAGCATTTT; CDR3 protein: CASSSLGGAPQPQHF
clone size: NA; J gene: TRBJ1-1; D gene: TRBD1; CDR3 length: 16; V gene: TRBV5-5; CDR3 DNA: TGTGTCAGCAGCTTCCGGGACAGGGGGCTGTTTACTGAAGCTTTCTTT; CDR3 protein: CVSSFRDRGLFTEAFF
clone size: medium-sized; J gene: TRBJ1-5; D gene: NA; CDR3 length: 14; V gene: TRBV7-2; CDR3 DNA: TGTGCCAGCAGCTTAGAACGGGGGGCTAAGCCCCAGCATTTT; CDR3 protein: CASSLERGAKPQHF
clone size: few; J gene: TRBJ1-1; D gene: NA; CDR3 length: 13; V gene: TRBV4-1; CDR3 DNA: TGCGCCAGCAGCCAAGGTTCGGCCACTGAAGCTTTCTTT; CDR3 protein: CASSQGSATEAFF
clone size: many; J gene: TRBJ2-1; D gene: TRBD1; CDR3 length: 12; V gene: TRBV7-9; CDR3 DNA: TGTGCCAGCAGCTTAGGGGACAGAGAGCAGTTCTTC; CDR3 protein: CASSLGDREQFF
clone size: few; J gene: TRBJ2-7; D gene: NA; CDR3 length: 15; V gene: TRBV9; CDR3 DNA: TGTGCCAGCAGCGTAGGGGGCCGGTTCTCCTACGAGCAGTACTTC; CDR3 protein: CASSVGGRFSYEQYF
clone size: many; J gene: TRBJ1-5; D gene: NA; CDR3 length: 14; V gene: TRBV6-1; CDR3 DNA: TGTGCCAGCAGTGAACAGGGGATCGGGCAGCCCCAGCATTTT; CDR3 protein: CASSEQGIGQPQHF
clone size: NA; J gene: TRBJ1-1; D gene: NA; CDR3 length: 14; V gene: TRBV7-9; CDR3 DNA: TGTGCCAGCAGCTCCGGGACACTTAACACTGAAGCTTTCTTT; CDR3 protein: CASSSGTLNTEAFF
clone size: few; J gene: TRBJ1-1; D gene: TRBD1; CDR3 length: 16; V gene: TRBV7-2; CDR3 DNA: TGTGCCAGCAGCAAACAGGGGCAAATATTGAACACTGAAGCTTTCTTT; CDR3 protein: CASSKQGQILNTEAFF
clone size: many; J gene: TRBJ1-1; D gene: NA; CDR3 length: 14; V gene: TRBV3-1; CDR3 DNA: TGTGCCAGCAGCCAAGATATCCGGACAACTGAAGCTTTCTTT; CDR3 protein: CASSQDIRTTEAFF
clone size: few; J gene: TRBJ1-1; D gene: NA; CDR3 length: 13; V gene: TRBV10-3; CDR3 DNA: TGTGCCATCAGTGACCCGGAGAACACTGAAGCTTTCTTT; CDR3 protein: CAISDPENTEAFF
clone size: many; J gene: TRBJ2-2; D gene: NA; CDR3 length: 17; V gene: TRBV11-3; CDR3 DNA: TGTGCCAGCAGTTTACCCCCCCTGGCCTCTGGGACCGGGGAGCTGTTTTTT; CDR3 protein: CASSLPPLASGTGELFF